This T cell receptor (beta chain) was identified during a study of identical twins. This clonotype was seen a few times. Its antigen is still unknown. Template switching (which added a universal primer site) was used, and cDNA carried unique molecular identifiers. TCRdb recomputed calls from the 5' RACE reads with MiXCR, one row per CDR3 protein. The sample gives 450,000 or so distinct CDR3 sequences, approximately 14% of which show up once; around 0.48% is in the top ten. Study-level points and caveats: Rather than following the same donors, the conclusions depended on cross-sectional statistical analysis. A lower insertion count was a feature of abundant cord blood beta clonotypes, with no such feature in memory repertoires.

Trimming removed 0 bases from V and 5 bases from J, with 7 bases in between. Germline values: CDR1 SQVTM, CDR2 ANQGSEA. The CDR3 is 12 amino acids. These data also formed part of another study, on yellow fever vaccine responses in identical twins.

This chain links TRBV29-1 with TRBJ2-5, with D unclear. The source of this sequence is a woman between 18 and 29 years old in good health. Sequenced: CD4+ T cells sorted from blood. CDR3 in amino acids: CSVEEMVETQYF. Here the CDR3 DNA reads TGCAGCGTTGAAGAAATGGTGGAGACCCAGTACTTC.